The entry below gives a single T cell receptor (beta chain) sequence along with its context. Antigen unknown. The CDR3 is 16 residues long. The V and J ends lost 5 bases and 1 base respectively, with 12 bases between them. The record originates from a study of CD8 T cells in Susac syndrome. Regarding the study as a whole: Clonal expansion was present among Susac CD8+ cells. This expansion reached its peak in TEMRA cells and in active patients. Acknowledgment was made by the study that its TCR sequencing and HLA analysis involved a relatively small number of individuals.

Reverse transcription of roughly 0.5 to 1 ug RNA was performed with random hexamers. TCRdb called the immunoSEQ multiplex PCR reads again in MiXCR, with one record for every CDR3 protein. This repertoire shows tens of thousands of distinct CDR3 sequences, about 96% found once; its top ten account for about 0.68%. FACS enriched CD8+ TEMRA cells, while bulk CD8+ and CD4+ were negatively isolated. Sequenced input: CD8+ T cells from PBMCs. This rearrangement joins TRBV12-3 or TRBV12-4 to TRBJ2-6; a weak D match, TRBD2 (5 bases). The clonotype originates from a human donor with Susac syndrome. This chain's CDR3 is CASSKLGSSGANVLTF. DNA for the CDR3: TGTGCCAGCAGTAAACTAGGAAGTTCTGGGGCCAACGTCCTGACTTTC.